Detailed here is one T cell receptor (beta chain). The antigen is unknown. This record comes from a study of monozygotic twins with inflammatory bowel disease. TCRdb re-called the 5' RACE reads and shows each CDR3 protein once, DNA omitted. This sample's clone table lists over 150,000 distinct CDR3 sequences. Study-wide results and limits: With inverse Simpson as the measure, TCRbeta diversity was lower in IBD patients than in healthy co-twins. Twins classed as concordant or discordant showed no difference in repertoire similarity, possibly from limited power.

CDR3 size: 14 residues. Looked up from germline, CDR1 is LNHDA and CDR2 is SQIVND (reference sequence). Sequencing input: blood. The clonotype comes from a human donor with ulcerative colitis or Crohn's disease, or a healthy co-twin of an affected twin (not recorded which). This chain uses TRBV19 with TRBJ2-7; TCRdb calls TRBD1, which cannot be checked without DNA. The CDR3 spells CASSIQGRPGEQYF.